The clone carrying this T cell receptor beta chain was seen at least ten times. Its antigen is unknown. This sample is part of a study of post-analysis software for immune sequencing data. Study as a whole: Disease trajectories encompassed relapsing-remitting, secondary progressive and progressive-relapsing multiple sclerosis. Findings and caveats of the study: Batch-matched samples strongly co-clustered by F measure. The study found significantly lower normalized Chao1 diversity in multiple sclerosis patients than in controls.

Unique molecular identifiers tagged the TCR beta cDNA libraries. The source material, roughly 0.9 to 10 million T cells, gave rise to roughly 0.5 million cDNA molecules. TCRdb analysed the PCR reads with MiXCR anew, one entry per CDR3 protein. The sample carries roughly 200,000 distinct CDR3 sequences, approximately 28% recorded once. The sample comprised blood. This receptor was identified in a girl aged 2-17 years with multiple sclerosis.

This CDR3 reads CASSLSGSGANVLTF. CDR3 nucleotides: TGTGCCAGCAGCTTAAGTGGGTCTGGGGCCAACGTCCTGACTTTC. The chain carries TRBV7-2 and TRBJ2-6; D uncertain. The CDR3 loop spans 15 amino acids. Germline V gene lookup returns CDR1 SGHTA and CDR2 FQGNSA. Trimming cost V 2 bases and J 1 base, with 6 bases left between them.